These T cell receptor beta chains were read from a single sample in a study of blood T cell repertoires in COVID-19. TCRdb's table, derived via immunoSEQ multiplex PCR, lists solely in-frame clones and lacks some. The repertoire holds over 400,000 clones, with roughly nine tenths as singletons. Sequencing used PBMCs or T cells enriched from blood (not recorded which). The origin of the receptors is an older woman who had recovered from COVID-19. Both conserved end residues are part of each CDR3. D genes are given only for firm matches. Some rows have no size entry. The others give once, few or many, or a class for an expanded clone.

>TRBV29-1|.|TRBJ1-2|.
CSGETQGSFYGYTF
TGCAGCGGCGAAACCCAGGGTTCCTTCTATGGCTACACCTTC
>TRBV9|.|TRBJ2-4|TRBD2
CASSPQGLAGAMGVENIQYF
TGTGCCAGCAGCCCCCAGGGACTAGCGGGGGCCATGGGGGTGGAAAACATTCAGTACTTC
>TRBV27|once|TRBJ1-1|TRBD1
CASRGAVPGGFTEAFF
TGTGCCAGCAGGGGGGCGGTCCCAGGGGGCTTTACGGAAGCTTTCTTT
>TRBV6-5|.|TRBJ1-6|TRBD1
CASSSSRDRGSPLHF
TGTGCCAGCAGTTCGTCCCGGGACAGGGGATCACCCCTCCACTTT
>TRBV5-1|once|TRBJ2-1|.
CASSLDLHNEQFF
TGCGCCAGCAGCTTGGATCTTCACAATGAGCAGTTCTTC
>TRBV2|.|TRBJ1-6|TRBD1
CASTLDRASNSPLHF
TGTGCCAGCACCTTGGACAGGGCGAGTAATTCACCCCTCCACTTT
>TRBV2|.|TRBJ1-6|TRBD1
CASRTSGQVGSPLHF
TGTGCCAGCAGAACCTCAGGACAGGTTGGCTCACCCCTCCACTTT
>TRBV3-1/TRBV3-2|once|TRBJ1-1|TRBD1
CASSLGPGQSRAFF
TGTGCCAGCAGCCTAGGGCCGGGACAGAGTCGAGCTTTCTTT
>TRBV6-6|few|TRBJ1-1|.
CASSAEAFF
TGTGCCAGCAGCGCTGAAGCTTTCTTT
>TRBV27|.|TRBJ1-2|TRBD1
CASRSSGTGVGYTF
TGTGCCAGCAGGTCTTCCGGGACAGGTGTCGGCTACACCTTC
>TRBV6-5|.|TRBJ1-1|.
CASRDPRDEAFF
TGTGCCAGCAGGGACCCCAGGGATGAAGCTTTCTTT
>TRBV19|.|TRBJ1-2|.
CASRLGTNYGYTF
TGTGCCAGTAGACTCGGGACAAACTATGGCTACACCTTC
>TRBV18|.|TRBJ2-1|.
CASSPHNRAREQFF
TGTGCCAGCTCACCACATAACAGGGCGAGGGAGCAGTTCTTC
>TRBV10-3|.|TRBJ1-1|.
CAISGPEAYTEAFF
TGTGCCATCAGTGGGCCCGAGGCGTACACTGAAGCTTTCTTT
>TRBV9|.|TRBJ2-3|.
CASSVGASSDTQYF
TGTGCCAGCAGCGTAGGGGCTAGCTCTGATACGCAGTATTTT
>TRBV5-4|.|TRBJ1-1|TRBD1
CASSLVGTGVAEAFF
TGTGCCAGCAGCCTGGTGGGGACAGGGGTAGCTGAAGCTTTCTTT
>TRBV27|many|TRBJ1-4|TRBD1
CASSFVDRGKGKLFF
TGTGCCAGCAGTTTCGTGGACAGGGGGAAGGGAAAACTGTTTTTT
>TRBV21-1|.|TRBJ1-6|.
CATGTVRSPLHF
TGTGCCACTGGGACAGTGAGATCACCCCTCCACTTT
>TRBV5-1|.|TRBJ1-4|.
CASSSPGVGEKLFF
TGCGCCAGCAGCTCTCCAGGGGTAGGGGAAAAACTGTTTTTT
>TRBV12-3/TRBV12-4|.|TRBJ2-3|.
CASSLSTDTQYF
TGTGCCAGCAGTCTAAGCACAGATACGCAGTATTTT
>TRBV2|.|TRBJ1-6|.
CASTNSARAPRVYNSPLHF
TGTGCCAGCACCAACTCTGCCAGGGCCCCTAGGGTCTATAATTCACCCCTCCACTTT
>TRBV5-6|.|TRBJ1-1|.
CASSFGQTNTEAFF
TGTGCCAGCAGCTTCGGACAGACGAACACTGAAGCTTTCTTT
>TRBV7-2|.|TRBJ2-3|.
CASSLGQITDTQYF
TGTGCCAGCAGCTTGGGGCAGATCACAGATACGCAGTATTTT